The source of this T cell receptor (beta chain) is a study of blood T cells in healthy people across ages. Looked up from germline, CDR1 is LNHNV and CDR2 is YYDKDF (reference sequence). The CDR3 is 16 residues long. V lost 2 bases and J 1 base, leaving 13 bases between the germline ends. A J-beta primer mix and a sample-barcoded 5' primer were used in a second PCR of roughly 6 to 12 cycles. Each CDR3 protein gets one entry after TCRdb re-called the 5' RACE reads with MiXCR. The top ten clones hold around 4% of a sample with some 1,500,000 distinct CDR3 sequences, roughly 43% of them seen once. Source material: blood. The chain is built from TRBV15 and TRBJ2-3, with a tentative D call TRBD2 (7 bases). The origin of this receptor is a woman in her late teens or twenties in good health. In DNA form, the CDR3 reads TGTGCCACCAGCAGACATATGCGGGGGCGCACAGATACGCAGTATTTT. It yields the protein CATSRHMRGRTDTQYF.